The 8 T cell receptor beta chains listed next were all sequenced from one sample in a study of T cells in Graves' hyperthyroidism and ophthalmopathy. Amplification of TCR beta CDR3 regions was performed using RNA transcripts as template. The TCR CDR3 first-round RT-PCR relied on the HTBI primer set. One entry per CDR3 protein, called by TCRdb with MiXCR from the multiplex PCR reads. The table lists about 400,000 distinct CDR3 sequences, roughly 14% of them singletons. The specimen sequenced was blood. These receptors all come from a man between 18 and 29 years old with Graves' ophthalmopathy.

Remarks on this clonotype: A much larger clone lies a single base off, so this may be a read error. This chain joins TRBV9 and TRBJ2-7; D possibly corresponds to TRBD1 (6 bases). In germline, CDR1 is SGDLS, CDR2 YYNGEE. There are 13 residues in the CDR3. This chain's CDR3 is CASSVGQAYKQYF. In DNA form, the CDR3 reads TGTGCCAGCAGCGTAGGACAGGCCTACAAGCAGTACTTC.

The rearrangement joins TRBV5-1 to TRBJ2-1; D not resolved. From germline, CDR1 is SGHRS and CDR2 YFSETQ. Trimming removed 4 bases at V and 7 bases at J, with 18 bases between. This CDR3 contains 15 residues. The CDR3, as DNA: TGCGCCAGCAGCCCAGCAACAGAGGTGATGAATGAGCAGTTCTTC. Translated, it gives CASSPATEVMNEQFF.

On this clonotype: A clone one base away is much larger, so this may be a read error. The chain is built from TRBV6-1 and TRBJ2-7, with 8 bases matching TRBD2. The CDR3 is 15 amino acids. Losses at the gene ends were 5 bases for V and 9 bases for J; bases not matched to a gene: 15. The germline CDR1 and CDR2 sequences are MNHNS and SASEGT. The CDR3 protein is CASSPGGGPFHGQYF. CDR3 DNA: TGTGCCAGCAGTCCCGGGGGGGGTCCGTTCCACGGGCAGTACTTC.

This clonotype was counted a few times. The V and J genes are TRBV16 and TRBJ2-7, with D unresolved. Trimming cost V 4 bases and J 2 bases, with 12 bases left between them. The CDR3 runs 14 residues. Germline values: CDR1 KGHSY, CDR2 FQNENV. For the CDR3, the DNA is TGTGCCAGCAGCCGCGGTCAGGCTACCTACGAGCAGTACTTC. Translated, it gives CASSRGQATYEQYF.

This clonotype was counted only a few times. The chain carries TRBV29-1 and TRBJ2-7; 8 bases agree with TRBD2. Germline V gene sequence: CDR1 SQVTM, CDR2 ANQGSEA. V dropped 6 bases and J dropped 2; count of bases not matched to a gene: 9. CDR3 length: 14 amino acids. DNA for the CDR3: TGCAGCGTGAAACTAGCGGTTGGGACCTACGAGCAGTACTTC. It is translated as CSVKLAVGTYEQYF.

This clonotype was detected many times. The chain couples TRBV11-1 to TRBJ1-1, with a weak D call TRBD1 (6 bases). The CDR3 contains 17 residues. In germline, CDR1 is SGHAT, CDR2 FQDESV (reference sequence). The ends were cut back, 0 bases at V and 3 bases at J, with 17 bases in the middle. In nucleotides, the CDR3 is TGTGCCAGCAGCTTAGCGGGGGACCACAGGGCCTACACTGAAGCTTTCTTT. Translating gives CASSLAGDHRAYTEAFF.

Ten or more counts support this clonotype. The rearrangement uses TRBV3-1 and TRBJ2-3; 8 bases fit TRBD1. This CDR3 comprises 16 residues. V dropped 3 bases and J dropped 1; count of bases not matched to a gene: 6. The germline V gene has CDR1 LGHDT and CDR2 YNNKEL (reference sequence). The CDR3 nucleotides read TGTGCCAGCAGCCACAAGCTGGACAGGGGCACAGATACGCAGTATTTT. This translates into CASSHKLDRGTDTQYF.

Ten or more counts support this clonotype. This chain connects TRBV7-3 to TRBJ2-3; perhaps TRBD2 as D (6 bases). With 3 bases removed from V and 4 bases from J, the gap between germline ends came to 14 bases. The CDR3 totals 15 residues. Germline CDR1 is SGHTA and CDR2 is FQGTGA. This chain's CDR3 is CASSLGREFPDTQYF. As DNA, the CDR3 is TGTGCCAGCAGCTTGGGGCGGGAATTCCCAGATACGCAGTATTTT.